These T cell receptor beta chains were read from a single sample in a study of blood T cell repertoires in COVID-19. Sequencing used immunoSEQ multiplex PCR; TCRdb keeps in-frame clones, though not all of them. The repertoire holds 40,000 to 65,000 clones, over 70% seen once, with 14% to 15% in the top ten. Sample: peripheral blood. All receptors come from a human donor with active or convalescent COVID-19. The donor label of this sample is uncertain. The CDR3 runs from the conserved cysteine through the conserved F or W. D genes are given only for firm matches. Clone size is not always given. Where it is, it says once, few, many or a class for expanded clones.

DNA: TGTGCCTGGGCGACAGGTCCTCGGGAAAAACTGTTTTTT; CDR3: CAWATGPREKLFF; D: NA; size: NA; J: TRBJ1-4; V: TRBV30
DNA: TGCGCCAGCAGCGGGACTAGCGGGAGAACAACGTACGAGCAGTACTTC; CDR3: CASSGTSGRTTYEQYF; D: TRBD2; size: NA; J: TRBJ2-7; V: TRBV5-1
DNA: TGTGCCAGTAGTACGACAGGGCGTGGAAACACCATATATTTT; CDR3: CASSTTGRGNTIYF; D: TRBD1; size: NA; J: TRBJ1-3; V: TRBV19
DNA: TGTGCCTGGAGTTCAACAGGAGGAAACACCATATATTTT; CDR3: CAWSSTGGNTIYF; D: NA; size: few; J: TRBJ1-3; V: TRBV30
DNA: TGCGCCAGCAGCTTACAGGGGTCCGAGTTCGATGAGCAGTTCTTC; CDR3: CASSLQGSEFDEQFF; D: TRBD1; size: NA; J: TRBJ2-1; V: TRBV5-1
DNA: TGTGCCTGCCAACCACAGACAGGGGGGAACTATGGCTACACCTTC; CDR3: CACQPQTGGNYGYTF; D: TRBD1; size: NA; J: TRBJ1-2; V: TRBV30
DNA: TGCGCCAGCAGCGGCACCCTAGCTCATGGGGCCAACGTCCTGACTTTC; CDR3: CASSGTLAHGANVLTF; D: NA; size: NA; J: TRBJ2-6; V: TRBV10-1
DNA: TGCGCCAGCAGCTTGGATGGGGCGGGAGGGCCCTCGGCCGGGGAGCTGTTTTTT; CDR3: CASSLDGAGGPSAGELFF; D: TRBD2; size: once; J: TRBJ2-2; V: TRBV5-1
DNA: TGCGCCAGCAGGGTTGGCGGGAGTGGTGAGCAGTTCTTC; CDR3: CASRVGGSGEQFF; D: TRBD2; size: NA; J: TRBJ2-1; V: TRBV10-1
DNA: TGTGCCAGCATATTAGTCGCAGAATCACTATACGAGCAGTACTTC; CDR3: CASILVAESLYEQYF; D: NA; size: NA; J: TRBJ2-7; V: TRBV21-1
DNA: TGTGCCAGCAGCTTATCCCTGGGGGGGTGGAACGAGCAGTACTTC; CDR3: CASSLSLGGWNEQYF; D: TRBD2; size: NA; J: TRBJ2-7; V: TRBV11-3
DNA: TGCGCCAGCAGTGAGGGGACTAGTTCCCATAGCACAGATACGCAGTATTTT; CDR3: CASSEGTSSHSTDTQYF; D: TRBD2; size: few; J: TRBJ2-3; V: TRBV10-1
DNA: TGTGCCAGCAGCGCGGACAGGGCTAGCACAGATACGCAGTATTTT; CDR3: CASSADRASTDTQYF; D: TRBD1; size: NA; J: TRBJ2-3; V: TRBV2
DNA: TGTGCCAGCGGGAGGCCCACAGATACGCAGTATTTT; CDR3: CASGRPTDTQYF; D: NA; size: few; J: TRBJ2-3; V: TRBV27
DNA: TGTGCCTGGGAATCAAAGGGACTAGCGGGAGGTGAGCAGTTCTTC; CDR3: CAWESKGLAGGEQFF; D: TRBD2; size: many; J: TRBJ2-1; V: TRBV30
DNA: TGTGCCAGCAGTTACAGCGGGGGCCGAGCAGACGAAAAACTGTTTTTT; CDR3: CASSYSGGRADEKLFF; D: NA; size: NA; J: TRBJ1-4; V: TRBV6-5
DNA: TGTGCCAGTGGACTGGGACGTAGCGGGACCACAGATACGCAGTATTTT; CDR3: CASGLGRSGTTDTQYF; D: TRBD2; size: NA; J: TRBJ2-3; V: TRBV19
DNA: TGTGCCAGCAGCCCCGTTAGGTGGGGACAGGGAAGGACTGAAGCTTTCTTT; CDR3: CASSPVRWGQGRTEAFF; D: TRBD1; size: NA; J: TRBJ1-1; V: TRBV14
DNA: TGTGCCACCAGTGAACAGGCCAGAAGGGAGACCCAGTACTTC; CDR3: CATSEQARRETQYF; D: NA; size: NA; J: TRBJ2-5; V: TRBV24-1
DNA: TGTGCCTGGAGTGTAGCGGGAGGTGCAGATACGCAGTATTTT; CDR3: CAWSVAGGADTQYF; D: TRBD2; size: NA; J: TRBJ2-3; V: TRBV30
DNA: TGTGCCAGCAGTTTATCCCTACTTAACTATGGCTACACCTTC; CDR3: CASSLSLLNYGYTF; D: NA; size: NA; J: TRBJ1-2; V: TRBV28
DNA: TGTGCCAGCGTAAGGGGGAAATTATACAATGAGCAGTTCTTC; CDR3: CASVRGKLYNEQFF; D: NA; size: NA; J: TRBJ2-1; V: TRBV28
DNA: TGTGCCAGCAGTCCACAGGGGAGGAGAAGTGGCTACACCTTC; CDR3: CASSPQGRRSGYTF; D: TRBD1; size: NA; J: TRBJ1-2; V: TRBV28
DNA: TGTGCCAGCAGCGTCACAGGGGGCGCTGGGGCCAACGTCCTGACTTTC; CDR3: CASSVTGGAGANVLTF; D: TRBD1; size: NA; J: TRBJ2-6; V: TRBV9
DNA: TGTGCCAGCAGCTCCCGGGAGCTTAGCAATCAGCCCCAGCATTTT; CDR3: CASSSRELSNQPQHF; D: NA; size: NA; J: TRBJ1-5; V: TRBV7-8
DNA: TGTGCCAGCAGCTTTCTACAGAAGTCTGGAAACACCATATATTTT; CDR3: CASSFLQKSGNTIYF; D: NA; size: NA; J: TRBJ1-3; V: TRBV7-8
DNA: TGTGCCATCAGTGACAGGGCTGGGGCCAACGTCCTGACTTTC; CDR3: CAISDRAGANVLTF; D: NA; size: few; J: TRBJ2-6; V: TRBV10-3
DNA: TGTGCCATCAGTGAGTCACAGAACACCGGGGAGCTGTTTTTT; CDR3: CAISESQNTGELFF; D: NA; size: NA; J: TRBJ2-2; V: TRBV10-3
DNA: TGCGCCAGCAGCGTAGCAAGGGGACAGGAAAGCGGATCCTATGGCTACACCTTC; CDR3: CASSVARGQESGSYGYTF; D: TRBD1; size: NA; J: TRBJ1-2; V: TRBV4-1
DNA: TGCGCCAGCAGTCCCCGAGACAGGGGATATGATACGCAGTATTTT; CDR3: CASSPRDRGYDTQYF; D: TRBD1; size: NA; J: TRBJ2-3; V: TRBV5-1
DNA: TGTGCCAGCAGCTTGGGCTTGTCGGGACTAGCGAGACAGTACTTC; CDR3: CASSLGLSGLARQYF; D: TRBD2; size: NA; J: TRBJ2-7; V: TRBV5-4
DNA: TGTGCCACCAGATCAAGCAGGGGGCTGGGCAATGAGCAGTTCTTC; CDR3: CATRSSRGLGNEQFF; D: TRBD1; size: NA; J: TRBJ2-1; V: TRBV24-1
DNA: TGTGCCAGCAGAGTCGCGGACAGGGAGAACAATGGCTACACCTTC; CDR3: CASRVADRENNGYTF; D: TRBD1; size: NA; J: TRBJ1-2; V: TRBV6-6
DNA: TGTGCCAGCAGATCCCGCGGGAGCGCGAACACCGGGGAGCTGTTTTTT; CDR3: CASRSRGSANTGELFF; D: TRBD2; size: NA; J: TRBJ2-2; V: TRBV4-2
DNA: TGTGCCAGCAGCCCCTCTAGCGGGAGTGGCACCGGGGAGCTGTTTTTT; CDR3: CASSPSSGSGTGELFF; D: TRBD2; size: NA; J: TRBJ2-2; V: TRBV3-1/TRBV3-2
DNA: TGTGCCAGTAGTATAGGACAGGAGACCGGGGAGCTGTTTTTT; CDR3: CASSIGQETGELFF; D: NA; size: NA; J: TRBJ2-2; V: TRBV19
DNA: TGCAGTGCTAGTAGGGGTACGGCGACTGAAGCTTTCTTT; CDR3: CSASRGTATEAFF; D: NA; size: NA; J: TRBJ1-1; V: TRBV20-1
DNA: TGCGCCAGCCCCTCTAACAATGAGCAGTTCTTC; CDR3: CASPSNNEQFF; D: NA; size: NA; J: TRBJ2-1; V: TRBV10-1
DNA: TGTGCCAGCAGCCAAGGACTGCATAGCACAGATACGCAGTATTTT; CDR3: CASSQGLHSTDTQYF; D: NA; size: NA; J: TRBJ2-3; V: TRBV3-1/TRBV3-2
DNA: TGTGCCAGCACCTACTTTGGGCAGGGGATCGGGGATGGCTACACCTTC; CDR3: CASTYFGQGIGDGYTF; D: NA; size: few; J: TRBJ1-2; V: TRBV11-3
DNA: TGCGCCAGCAGCCAAGATTCGGTCAGGGGGGTCAACGAGCAGTACTTC; CDR3: CASSQDSVRGVNEQYF; D: NA; size: NA; J: TRBJ2-7; V: TRBV4-3
DNA: TGTGCCAGCAGCTTAGGACAGCACTCTGGAAACACCATATATTTT; CDR3: CASSLGQHSGNTIYF; D: NA; size: many; J: TRBJ1-3; V: TRBV7-9
DNA: TGTGCCAGCAGCGGAACCGGGACAGGGGGCATGTCCTATAATTCACCCCTCCACTTT; CDR3: CASSGTGTGGMSYNSPLHF; D: TRBD1; size: NA; J: TRBJ1-6; V: TRBV9
DNA: TGTGCCACTTTCTCTTCGACTAGCGGGAGTTTCGGCGGGGAGCTGTTTTTT; CDR3: CATFSSTSGSFGGELFF; D: TRBD2; size: NA; J: TRBJ2-2; V: TRBV10-3
DNA: TGTGCCAGCAGCCCCCGGACAGGGAGAACAGATACGCAGTATTTT; CDR3: CASSPRTGRTDTQYF; D: TRBD1; size: NA; J: TRBJ2-3; V: TRBV9
DNA: TGTGCCAGCAGTCGCCCGGGAGGGCCGGGCTACAATGAGCAGTTCTTC; CDR3: CASSRPGGPGYNEQFF; D: TRBD2; size: NA; J: TRBJ2-1; V: TRBV6-4
DNA: TGTGCCAGCAGCCGGACAGGGGGCAGGACCGGGGAGCTGTTTTTT; CDR3: CASSRTGGRTGELFF; D: TRBD1; size: few; J: TRBJ2-2; V: TRBV5-6
DNA: TGTGCCAGCAGCCCGGTCAGTGGGGACAGGGGCTACGAGCAGTACTTC; CDR3: CASSPVSGDRGYEQYF; D: TRBD1; size: NA; J: TRBJ2-7; V: TRBV7-8
DNA: TGTGCCATTGCGACGCCAGGAGGCTCTGGAAACACCATATATTTT; CDR3: CAIATPGGSGNTIYF; D: NA; size: NA; J: TRBJ1-3; V: TRBV28
DNA: TGTGCCAGCAGCCAAGCGGGGGACCCGTTCTCTGGGGCCAACGTCCTGACTTTC; CDR3: CASSQAGDPFSGANVLTF; D: NA; size: NA; J: TRBJ2-6; V: TRBV14
DNA: TGTGCCAGCAGTGAAGCGGGTTGGGCAGGGGGCATTTACGAGCAGTACTTC; CDR3: CASSEAGWAGGIYEQYF; D: TRBD1; size: NA; J: TRBJ2-7; V: TRBV6-1
DNA: TGTGCCAGTAGTATTGGTACAGCTAACTATGGCTACACCTTC; CDR3: CASSIGTANYGYTF; D: NA; size: NA; J: TRBJ1-2; V: TRBV19
DNA: TGTGCCAGCAGCGAGCTAGGCTCGGCAGATACGCAGTATTTT; CDR3: CASSELGSADTQYF; D: NA; size: NA; J: TRBJ2-3; V: TRBV9
DNA: TGTGCCAGCCCCCTAGCGGGAGTCCCATTTTGCTACGAGCAGTACTTC; CDR3: CASPLAGVPFCYEQYF; D: NA; size: large; J: TRBJ2-7; V: TRBV21-1
DNA: TGTGCCAGCAGCGTAGGGGTAGCGAGAGGGGCCAACGTCCTGACTTTC; CDR3: CASSVGVARGANVLTF; D: NA; size: NA; J: TRBJ2-6; V: TRBV9
DNA: TGTGCCAGCAGGGCGGGACAGAGGTCTGATGGCTACACCTTC; CDR3: CASRAGQRSDGYTF; D: TRBD1; size: NA; J: TRBJ1-2; V: TRBV28
DNA: TGTGCCAGCAGCCAACAGGGAATAAATCAGCCCCAGCATTTT; CDR3: CASSQQGINQPQHF; D: NA; size: few; J: TRBJ1-5; V: TRBV11-2
DNA: TGTGCCAGCAGCCGCGTCCCGGGACAGGGCTCCGAGCAGTACTTC; CDR3: CASSRVPGQGSEQYF; D: TRBD1; size: once; J: TRBJ2-7; V: TRBV3-1/TRBV3-2
DNA: TGCAGCGTTGAGGTGACAGAACACACTGAAGCTTTCTTT; CDR3: CSVEVTEHTEAFF; D: NA; size: NA; J: TRBJ1-1; V: TRBV29-1